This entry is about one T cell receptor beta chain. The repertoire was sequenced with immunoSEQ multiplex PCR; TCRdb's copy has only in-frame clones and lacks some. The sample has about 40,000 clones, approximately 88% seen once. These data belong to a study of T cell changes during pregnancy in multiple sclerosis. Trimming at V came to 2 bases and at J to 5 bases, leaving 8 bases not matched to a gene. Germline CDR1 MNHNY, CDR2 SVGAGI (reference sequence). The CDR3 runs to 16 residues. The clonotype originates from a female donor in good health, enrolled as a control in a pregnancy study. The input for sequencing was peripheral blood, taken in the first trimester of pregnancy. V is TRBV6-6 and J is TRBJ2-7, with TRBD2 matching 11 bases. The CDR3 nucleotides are TGTGCCAGCAGTTACCCTGTACTAGCGGGAGTCAACGAGCAGTACTTC. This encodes CASSYPVLAGVNEQYF.